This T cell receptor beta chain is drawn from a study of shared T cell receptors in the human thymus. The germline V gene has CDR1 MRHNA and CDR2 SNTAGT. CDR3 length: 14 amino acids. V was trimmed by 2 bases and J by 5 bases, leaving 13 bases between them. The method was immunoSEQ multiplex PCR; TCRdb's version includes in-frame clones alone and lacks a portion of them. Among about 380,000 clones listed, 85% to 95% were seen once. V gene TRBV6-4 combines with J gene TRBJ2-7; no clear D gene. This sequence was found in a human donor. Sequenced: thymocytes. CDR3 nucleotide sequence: TGTGCCAGCAGTGACCCCGGAGCCGACGACGAGCAGTACTTC. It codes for CASSDPGADDEQYF.